This T cell receptor (beta chain) was sequenced in a study of blood T cell repertoires in COVID-19. Study context: PBMCs, B-cell-depleted T cells, or T cells were the source of the cDNA or gDNA that made up the material.

CDR1 is LNHDA and CDR2 is SQIVND in the germline V gene (reference sequence). Germline trimming cut 3 bases from V and 8 bases from J; bases unmatched to any gene: 11. This CDR3 comprises 15 residues. Data came from immunoSEQ multiplex PCR; TCRdb stores just in-frame clones and leaves some out. The sample has approximately 250,000 clones, 83% seen once. In this sample, this clone turned up a few times. V is TRBV19 and J is TRBJ1-2, with 8 positions matching TRBD1. The source of this sequence is a woman aged 45-60 years with acute or convalescent COVID-19. Sequencing used peripheral blood. The CDR3 DNA is TGTGCCAGTAGTATGGTGCAGGGGGCGGTTATGGGCTACACCTTC. This codes for CASSMVQGAVMGYTF.